This T cell receptor beta chain is drawn from a study of type 1 regulatory T cells (dated by TCRdb to about 2021). Looking at the study overall: The study characterized an in vitro protocol that generated a Tr1-enriched, alloantigen-specific CD4 T cell product named T-allo10. Patients with hematological malignancies who were receiving allogeneic hematopoietic stem cell transplantation were the group in which T-allo10 was being clinically evaluated. Beyond this particular receptor, the publication reports: Compared with non-Tr1 cells, Tr1 cells had a TCR repertoire that was more restricted, a finding the study read as clonal expansion induced by alloantigen.

The germline V gene specifies SGHRS as CDR1 and YFSETQ as CDR2. Its CDR3 holds 14 amino acids, cysteine through phenylalanine. This entry keeps only the CDR3 DNA: 42 bases, framed from base 1. The instrument was an Illumina MiSeq. Through fastp at Q25 and MiXCR, TCRdb rebuilt clones from the public reads, retaining in-frame beta chains. Merged by CDR3 protein, the rows form single entries marked with the most common genes and DNA. This sample holds more than 50,000 distinct CDR3 sequences; 62% were observed only once. The top ten constitute roughly 1.9% of the sample. In the case of this clonotype: What antigen it recognizes has not been identified. A read error may produce the germline difference seen at one junction end.

The specimen sequenced was cultured non-Tr1 T cells, either the whole culture or a sorted T cell fraction (not recorded which). What this sample's cell subset or site label stands for: non-Tr1 population from the T-allo10 product. This receptor chain uses TRBV5-1 and TRBJ1-4; the D gene is unclear. The origin of this receptor is a human donor in good health. The DNA sequence is given as TGCACCAGCAGCCCGTTAGACCCTAATGAAAAACTGTTTTTT. The resulting protein is CTSSPLDPNEKLFF. When the CDR3 is completed using the reference TRBV5-1 and TRBJ1-4 genes on either side, the full variable domain is KAGVTQTPRYLIKTRGQQVTLSCSPISGHRSVSWYQQTPGQGLQFLFEYFSETQRNKGNFPGRFSGRQFSNSRSEMNVSTLELGDSALYLCTSSPLDPNEKLFFGSGTQLSVL.